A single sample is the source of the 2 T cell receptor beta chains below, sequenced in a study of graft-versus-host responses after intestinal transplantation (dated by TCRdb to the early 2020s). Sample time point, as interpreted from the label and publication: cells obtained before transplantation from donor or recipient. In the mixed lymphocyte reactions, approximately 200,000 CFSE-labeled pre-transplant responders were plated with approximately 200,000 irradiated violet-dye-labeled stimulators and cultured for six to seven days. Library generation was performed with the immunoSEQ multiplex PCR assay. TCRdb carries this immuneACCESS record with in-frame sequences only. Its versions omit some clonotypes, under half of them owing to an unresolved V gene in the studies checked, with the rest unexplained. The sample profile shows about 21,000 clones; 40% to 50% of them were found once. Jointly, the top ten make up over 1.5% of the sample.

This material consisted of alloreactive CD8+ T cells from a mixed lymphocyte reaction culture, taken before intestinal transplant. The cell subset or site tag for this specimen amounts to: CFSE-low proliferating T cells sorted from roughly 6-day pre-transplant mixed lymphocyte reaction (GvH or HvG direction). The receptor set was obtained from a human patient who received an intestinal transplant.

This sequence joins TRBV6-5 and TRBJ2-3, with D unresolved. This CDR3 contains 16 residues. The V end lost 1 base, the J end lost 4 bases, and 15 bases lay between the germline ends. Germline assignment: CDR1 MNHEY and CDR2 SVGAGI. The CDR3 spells CASSYFGVGAADTQYF. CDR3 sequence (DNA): TGTGCCAGCAGTTACTTTGGGGTGGGTGCGGCAGATACGCAGTATTTT.

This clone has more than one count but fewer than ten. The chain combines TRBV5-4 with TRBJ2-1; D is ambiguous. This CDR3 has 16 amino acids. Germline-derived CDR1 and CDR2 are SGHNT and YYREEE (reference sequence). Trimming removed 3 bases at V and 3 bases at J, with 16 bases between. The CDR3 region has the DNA TGTGCCAGCAGCTCGGTCCACCCCTCATACTACAATGAGCAGTTCTTC. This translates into CASSSVHPSYYNEQFF.